This TCR beta chain was retrieved from a study of blood T cell repertoires in COVID-19. About the study: The samples span acute and convalescent COVID-19 from the United States, Italy and Spain. The analysed material was cDNA or gDNA that came from T cells, B-cell-depleted T cells, or PBMCs.

Study processing details: Reference gene primers were amplified, and this amplification served to estimate nucleated cell counts. The repertoire was sequenced with immunoSEQ multiplex PCR; TCRdb's copy has only in-frame clones and lacks some. V, J and clone size were drawn from that table, and D and trimming were deduced from the DNA. The sample records 30,000 to 35,000 clones, 85% being singletons. The receptor was isolated from a human donor with acute or convalescent COVID-19. The donor label of this sample is uncertain. The sequencing input was peripheral blood.

The CDR3 nucleotides are TGTGCCAGCAGTTTCCTCCCCAGCGGGGGTGGCGGGGAGACCCAGTACTTC. Residues: CASSFLPSGGGGETQYF. The chain employs TRBV27 and TRBJ2-5, with 8 bases that match TRBD2. This CDR3 comprises 17 residues. CDR1 and CDR2 from the germline V gene are MNHEY and SMNVEV (reference sequence). The ends lost 3 bases at V and 5 bases at J; junction bases unmatched: 14.